Below, 23 T cell receptor beta chains from the same sample are listed, as sequenced in a study of breast tumors, draining lymph nodes, adjacent tissues. TCRdb reprocessed the multiplex PCR reads via MiXCR and lists one record per CDR3 protein. The table shows over 250,000 distinct CDR3 sequences, with 30% occurring only once. Breast cancer patients provided tissue from their axillary draining lymph nodes. Sequenced sample: axillary lymph node tissue. These receptors were taken from a female donor with breast cancer. Some clones in this sample may be carry-over from other donors' samples.

This clonotype showed up many times. The chain combines TRBV29-1 with TRBJ2-1; the match to TRBD1 covers 7 bases. Germline loops: CDR1 SQVTM, CDR2 ANQGSEA. After removal of 4 bases from V and 4 bases from J, the junction contained 7 bases not matched to a gene. This CDR3 region has 14 residues. Here the CDR3 reads CSVATGQTYNEQFF. The CDR3 DNA sequence: TGCAGCGTTGCCACGGGACAGACATACAATGAGCAGTTCTTC.

The chain joins TRBV7-8 to TRBJ1-2; 8 positions match TRBD1. The CDR3 is made up of 15 amino acids. Per the germline V gene, CDR1 is SGHVS and CDR2 is FQNEAQ. After removal of 3 bases from V and 5 bases from J, the junction contained 8 bases not matched to a gene. The CDR3 nucleotides are TGTGCCAGCAGCTTGGATCTCAGGGGGCTTTATGGCTACACCTTC. Its translation is CASSLDLRGLYGYTF.

This clonotype was detected only a few times. It may be a read error: a sequence one base away is much more abundant. The conserved phenylalanine or tryptophan is not found at the CDR3 terminus, so this likely reflects a read error. The chain couples TRBV15 to TRBJ2-7; no clear D. Germline V lookup: CDR1 LNHNV, CDR2 YYDKDF (reference sequence). This CDR3 has 16 residues. Trimming left V 0 bases short and J 3 bases short, with 15 bases between. This CDR3 is CATSRDLGQSNYEQYS. The DNA of the CDR3 is TGTGCCACCAGCAGAGATCTAGGCCAGAGTAACTACGAGCAGTACTCC.

As for this clonotype: A much larger clonotype is one base distant, so this may be a read error. The chain recombines TRBV6-6 with TRBJ2-7; D may be TRBD2 (5 bases). The length of the CDR3 is 15 residues. The germline V gene has CDR1 MNHNY and CDR2 SVGAGI (reference sequence). Trimming took 5 bases from V and 0 from J, leaving 14 bases between them. The CDR3 region has the DNA TGTGCCAGCAGTCATGGCGTGGGAGTCTCCTACGAGCAGTACTTC. Protein sequence: CASSHGVGVSYEQYF.

Concerning this clonotype itself: This clone may be a read error of a much larger clone one base away. The gene calls are TRBV5-6 and TRBJ2-3, with D unclear. The CDR3 is 15 amino acids. CDR1 is SGHDT and CDR2 is YYEEEE in the germline V gene. Trimming stripped 2 bases from V and 3 bases from J, with 13 bases between. CDR3 protein: CASSFQATGTDTQYF. The CDR3 coding sequence is TGTGCCAGCAGCTTTCAGGCTACCGGAACAGATACGCAGTATTTT.

This clonotype was recorded at least ten times. The rearrangement links TRBV4-1 to TRBJ1-2; no firm D call. The V and J ends lost 4 bases and 4 bases respectively, with 13 bases between them. Looked up from germline, CDR1 is MGHRA and CDR2 is YSYEKL. The CDR3 extends over 14 amino acids. CDR3 residues: CASSLGGSAYGYTF. The CDR3 bases are TGCGCCAGCAGCCTAGGAGGGTCCGCCTATGGCTACACCTTC.

The V call is TRBV4-3, the J call TRBJ2-1; 8 bases are a match to TRBD2. The trim removed 5 bases at V and 3 bases at J, leaving 18 bases unmatched. The CDR3 contains 19 residues. CDR1 is LGHNA, CDR2 YSLEER, per germline. CDR3 in amino acids: CASSARAGGGSSFYNEQFF. The CDR3, as DNA: TGCGCCAGCAGCGCTAGGGCGGGGGGTGGGAGTTCTTTCTACAATGAGCAGTTCTTC.

For this clonotype: This likely reflects a read error, since a far larger clone is one base away. This CDR3 fails to terminate in the conserved phenylalanine or tryptophan, so it likely reflects a read error. The genes are TRBV7-2 and TRBJ2-1; D gene unclear. CDR1 is SGHTA, CDR2 FQGNSA, per germline. The CDR3 consists of 11 residues. Between the trimmed V and J ends, which lost 4 bases and 4 bases, there was a span of 2 bases. CDR3 nucleotides: TGTGCCAGCAGCTATTACAATGAGCAGTTCCTC. It yields the protein CASSYYNEQFL.

This clonotype was observed many times. The J gene is TRBJ2-2, the V gene TRBV12-3 or TRBV12-4; D gene uncertain. The CDR3 has 13 amino acids. The V end was cut by 5 bases, the J end by 6 bases, with 10 bases between. CDR3 nucleotide sequence: TGTGCCAGCAGTCCCTTAAGGTCCGGGGAGCTGTTTTTT. This sequence encodes CASSPLRSGELFF.

This clonotype was detected ten times or more. This chain joins TRBV2 and TRBJ1-5; a weak D match, TRBD1 (5 bases). V was shortened by 4 bases and J by 3 bases, with 7 bases between the two germline ends. From germline, CDR1 is SNHLY and CDR2 FYNNEI. The CDR3 runs 13 residues. The CDR3 here is CASSGGYNQPQHF. CDR3 DNA: TGTGCCAGCAGTGGGGGGTACAATCAGCCCCAGCATTTT. The variable domain in full, with the rest retrieved from reference TRBV2 and TRBJ1-5, is EPEVTQTPSHQVTQMGQEVILRCVPISNHLYFYWYRQILGQKVEFLVSFYNNEISEKSEIFDDQFSVERPDGSNFTLKIRSTKLEDSAMYFCASSGGYNQPQHFGDGTRLSIL.

Concerning this clonotype itself: A much larger clone lies a single base off, so this may be a read error. J is TRBJ2-5 and V is TRBV20-1; either TRBD1 or TRBD2 may fit D (6 bases each). CDR3 size: 11 residues. CDR1 is DFQATT and CDR2 is SNEGSKA in the germline V gene (reference sequence). The CDR3 is CSSQGGKTQSF. For the CDR3, the DNA is TGCAGTTCACAGGGAGGAAAGACCCAGTCCTTC.

This clonotype was picked up a small number of times. The CDR3 spells CASSQDPAVYGYTF. The DNA for the CDR3 is TGCGCCAGCAGCCAAGATCCGGCTGTTTATGGCTACACCTTC. The gene calls are TRBV4-3 and TRBJ1-2, with D unresolved. The CDR3 loop spans 14 amino acids. Trimming left V 0 bases short and J 5 bases short, with 10 bases between. Germline V gene sequence: CDR1 LGHNA, CDR2 YSLEER.

This clonotype was counted many times. The genes are TRBV24-1 and TRBJ2-1; TRBD1 aligns across 9 bases. V was clipped by 3 bases and J by 0 bases; unmatched bases: 8. Germline V gene sequence: CDR1 KGHDR, CDR2 SFDVKD. The CDR3 runs to 18 residues. The CDR3 bases are TGTGCCACCAGTGATGCGAGGACAGGGGAAGGCTCCTACAATGAGCAGTTCTTC. Residues: CATSDARTGEGSYNEQFF.

About this clonotype itself: One base away lies a much larger clone, so this may be a sequencing read error. The chain combines TRBV11-1 with TRBJ2-1; TRBD1 matches 10 bases. The length of the CDR3 is 15 residues. CDR1 and CDR2 (germline): SGHAT, FQDESV (reference sequence). This CDR3 reads CASSLGQGGRNGQFF. CDR3 in DNA: TGTGCCAGCAGCCTCGGACAGGGGGGGCGCAATGGGCAGTTCTTC.

This clonotype occurred many times. The rearrangement joins TRBV5-5 to TRBJ1-2, with 7 positions matching TRBD1. This CDR3 has 14 residues. V lost 1 base to trimming and J lost 2 bases; unmatched junction nucleotides: 2. From germline, CDR1 is SGHKS and CDR2 YYEKEE (reference sequence). CDR3 DNA: TGTGCCAGCAGCTTGCCGACAGGGAACTATGGCTACACCTTC. This gives the protein CASSLPTGNYGYTF.

In its sample, this clonotype was seen many times. The V and J genes are TRBV5-1 and TRBJ2-5, with 12 positions matching TRBD2. V lost 0 bases and J lost 5; bases outside the gene matches: 11. Germline CDR1 is SGHRS and CDR2 is YFSETQ. This CDR3 spans 18 amino acids. In DNA, the CDR3 is TGCGCCAGCAGCTTGGGCGTTGACGGTACTAGCGGGAGGGAGACCCAGTACTTC. Translated: CASSLGVDGTSGRETQYF.

As to this clonotype: Since a much larger clone is just one base distant, this may be a read error. In this CDR3 the conserved last residue, phenylalanine or tryptophan, is missing, so a read error is likely. The CDR3 loop reads CASSQMISNQPQHS. DNA for the CDR3: TGTGCCAGCAGTCAGATGATTAGCAATCAGCCCCAGCATTCT. J is TRBJ1-5 and V is TRBV7-3; D is unresolved. CDR3 length: 14 amino acids. V lost 6 bases to trimming and J lost 0 bases, with 9 bases between them. Germline assignment: CDR1 SGHTA and CDR2 FQGTGA.

The sample holds many counts of this clonotype. The chain recombines TRBV18 with TRBJ2-5; no reliable D call. V was pared by 1 base and J by 5 bases, with 8 bases between. CDR1 and CDR2 from the germline V gene are KGHSH and LQKENI. This CDR3 is built from 13 residues. The CDR3 reads CASSPLSAETQYF. The CDR3 nucleotides read TGTGCCAGCTCACCACTTTCTGCGGAGACCCAGTACTTC.

The chain carries TRBV18 and TRBJ2-7; 7 nucleotides agree with TRBD2. Germline assignment: CDR1 KGHSH and CDR2 LQKENI. With 3 bases clipped from V and 1 base from J, the junction kept 3 bases outside the gene matches. The CDR3 contains 14 residues. The CDR3 is CASSPSGPSYEQYF. Here the CDR3 DNA reads TGTGCCAGCTCACCTAGCGGGCCATCCTACGAGCAGTACTTC.

The chain recombines TRBV27 with TRBJ2-5; D might be TRBD2 (5 bases). Germline values: CDR1 MNHEY, CDR2 SMNVEV (reference sequence). Trimming removed 3 bases from V and 0 bases from J, with 8 bases in between. The CDR3 spans 14 residues. The CDR3 spells CASSFRGYQETQYF. CDR3 sequence (DNA): TGTGCCAGCAGTTTCCGCGGGTACCAAGAGACCCAGTACTTC.

This clonotype appeared a few times. The chain couples TRBV3-1 to TRBJ1-2; 7 nucleotides line up with TRBD1. The V gene end was trimmed by 1 base and the J gene end by 4 bases; junction bases not matched to a gene: 9. The V gene's germline CDR1 is LGHDT and CDR2 YNNKEL (reference sequence). CDR3 length equals 16 residues. CDR3 DNA sequence: TGTGCCAGCAGCCAAGGAGCCGGGACAGTCACCTATGGCTACACCTTC. Amino acid sequence: CASSQGAGTVTYGYTF.

On this clonotype: A much more abundant neighbour one base away suggests this may be a read error. The conserved closing phenylalanine or tryptophan is absent in this CDR3, likely reflecting a read error. Because the CDR3's place on the DNA is in doubt, the DNA is left out and the CDR3 is given as listed by TCRdb. CDR3: CASSQDRLAGVYL. The V call is TRBV4-3, the J call TRBJ2-3; the D call TRBD2 from the table was never checked on the DNA. The CDR3 comprises 13 residues, both ends counted. Per the germline V gene, CDR1 is LGHNA and CDR2 is YSLEER.

J is TRBJ2-1 and V is TRBV6-5; the match to TRBD2 covers 7 bases. Germline-derived CDR1 and CDR2 are MNHEY and SVGAGI. Trimming at V came to 1 base and at J to 8 bases, leaving 8 bases not matched to a gene. This CDR3 is 15 amino acids long. CDR3 region: CASSYYVGRRYEQFF. The CDR3 DNA reads as TGTGCCAGCAGTTACTATGTCGGGAGGAGGTATGAGCAGTTCTTC.